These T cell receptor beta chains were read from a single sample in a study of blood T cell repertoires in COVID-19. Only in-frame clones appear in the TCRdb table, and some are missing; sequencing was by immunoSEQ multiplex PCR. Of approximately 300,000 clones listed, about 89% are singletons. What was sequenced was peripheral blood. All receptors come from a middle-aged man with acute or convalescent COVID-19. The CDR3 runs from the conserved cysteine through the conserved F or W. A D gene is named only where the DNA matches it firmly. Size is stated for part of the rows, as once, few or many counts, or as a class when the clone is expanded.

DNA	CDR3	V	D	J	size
TGTGCCAGCAGCCTAGGGGTCCTTGGAGATAATTCACCCCTCCACTTT	CASSLGVLGDNSPLHF	TRBV7-8	.	TRBJ1-6	few
TGTGCCAGCAGCTTAGGACAGGGCCCTTGGGGTAATGAAAAACTGTTTTTT	CASSLGQGPWGNEKLFF	TRBV11-2	TRBD1	TRBJ1-4	.
TGTGCCAGTAGTATAACACAGGGGTCCGGCGAGCAGTACTTC	CASSITQGSGEQYF	TRBV19	TRBD1	TRBJ2-7	.
TGTGCCAGCAGCCGGTGGGGCAGCACAGATACGCAGTATTTT	CASSRWGSTDTQYF	TRBV9	.	TRBJ2-3	once
TGTGCCAGCGGCCTGGACAGGGGTGGGACTGAAGCTTTCTTT	CASGLDRGGTEAFF	TRBV9	TRBD1	TRBJ1-1	.
TGCGCCAGCAGCCAAGAGCTCTACGATGTGTCTGGCTACGAGCAGTACTTC	CASSQELYDVSGYEQYF	TRBV4-1	.	TRBJ2-7	once
TGTGCCAGCAGCCCGGACAGGGGTTCGACTGAAGCTTTCTTT	CASSPDRGSTEAFF	TRBV7-3	TRBD1	TRBJ1-1	.
TGTGCCAGCAGGATAGGGGGCTCTGGGGCCAACGTCCTGACTTTC	CASRIGGSGANVLTF	TRBV6-5	.	TRBJ2-6	.
TGTGCCAGTAGTCGCCAGGCAGGTTTCTCCTACGAGCAGTACTTC	CASSRQAGFSYEQYF	TRBV19	.	TRBJ2-7	.
TGTGCCAGCAGCGTAGGGTCAGGGAAGGACTATGGCTACACCTTC	CASSVGSGKDYGYTF	TRBV9	.	TRBJ1-2	.
TGTGCCAGCAGTTACTATGGCGGTTCACCCCTCCACTTT	CASSYYGGSPLHF	TRBV5-8	.	TRBJ1-6	.
TGTGCCAGCAGCAGGGGAAACTATGGCTACACCTTC	CASSRGNYGYTF	TRBV12-3/TRBV12-4	.	TRBJ1-2	.
TGTGCTAGTGGACCCACAGGGGACCGGGGTGGCTACACCTTC	CASGPTGDRGGYTF	TRBV12-5	TRBD1	TRBJ1-2	.
TGTGCCAGCCGCCTGGGGACATCCTACTACGAGCAGTACTTC	CASRLGTSYYEQYF	TRBV6-5	.	TRBJ2-7	few
TGTGCCATCAGTTCACAGGGGGCGGTAAATGGCTACACCTTC	CAISSQGAVNGYTF	TRBV10-3	TRBD1	TRBJ1-2	.
TGTGCCAGCAGCTGGCTAGGGGGCCCAGATACGCAGTATTTT	CASSWLGGPDTQYF	TRBV5-5	TRBD1	TRBJ2-3	.
TGTGCCAGTAGTATAGGGCGTCCCCTCGGGAGCTACAATGAGCAGTTCTTC	CASSIGRPLGSYNEQFF	TRBV19	.	TRBJ2-1	.
TGTGCCAGCAGCTTAGTGGGGCCCGGCTACACCTTC	CASSLVGPGYTF	TRBV5-8	.	TRBJ1-2	.
TGTGCCAGCAGTTACTCGCCAGGGAAGAACACTGAAGCTTTCTTT	CASSYSPGKNTEAFF	TRBV6-2/TRBV6-3	.	TRBJ1-1	.
TGTGCCACCAGTGATCCGGCAGGGAGGGAGACCCAGTACTTC	CATSDPAGRETQYF	TRBV24-1	.	TRBJ2-5	.
TGTGCCAGCAGTGAATTTTATAGCAATCAGCCCCAGCATTTT	CASSEFYSNQPQHF	TRBV6-1	.	TRBJ1-5	.
TGTGCCAGCAGCTTACAGGTGAACACTGAAGCTTTCTTT	CASSLQVNTEAFF	TRBV21-1	.	TRBJ1-1	.
TGTGCCAGTAAGGGCAGGGGGGCTCAGCCCCAGCATTTT	CASKGRGAQPQHF	TRBV19	TRBD1	TRBJ1-5	.
TGTGCCAGCAGTTTCGGTAACGCGAACACCGGGGAGCTGTTTTTT	CASSFGNANTGELFF	TRBV6-5	.	TRBJ2-2	.
TGCAGCGTTGAAGATATAACTGGAGAGGATACGCAGTATTTT	CSVEDITGEDTQYF	TRBV29-1	.	TRBJ2-3	once
TGTGCCAGCAGTTCCGGGACAGGGGGAATAGGTAATTCACCCCTCCACTTT	CASSSGTGGIGNSPLHF	TRBV5-4	TRBD1	TRBJ1-6	.
TGTGCCAGCAGCTCCCGGGACTACAGCACCGGGGAGCTGTTTTTT	CASSSRDYSTGELFF	TRBV5-5	TRBD2	TRBJ2-2	.
TGTGCCAGTAGTATAGGACCTACCCCGGGGCCCCAGCATTTT	CASSIGPTPGPQHF	TRBV19	.	TRBJ1-5	.
TGTGCCAGCAGCTTGGAGCGGGGGGGCGGATCCGGCACAGATACGCAGTATTTT	CASSLERGGGSGTDTQYF	TRBV5-4	TRBD2	TRBJ2-3	.
TGTGCCAGCTCACCACCTAGCGGGGGGGACAATGAGCAGTTCTTC	CASSPPSGGDNEQFF	TRBV18	TRBD2	TRBJ2-1	.
TGTGCCAGCAGCGTAGGCGCGGGTGTTACCTACAATGAGCAGTTCTTC	CASSVGAGVTYNEQFF	TRBV9	.	TRBJ2-1	.
TGCGCCAGCAGCTGGATAGCGGGGAACACCTACAATGAGCAGTTCTTC	CASSWIAGNTYNEQFF	TRBV5-1	TRBD2	TRBJ2-1	.
TGTGCCAGCAGTTGGTCAGCGGGGGCCTACGAGCAGTACTTC	CASSWSAGAYEQYF	TRBV6-6	TRBD2	TRBJ2-7	once
TGCAGTGCTAGTGGGCGGGGCACTGAAGCTTTCTTT	CSASGRGTEAFF	TRBV20-1	.	TRBJ1-1	.
TGCGCCAGCAGCTTGCAGGACAGCGCATATAATTCACCCCTCCACTTT	CASSLQDSAYNSPLHF	TRBV5-1	.	TRBJ1-6	.
TGTGCCAGCAGCTTAACACGTCCCTACGAGCAGTACTTC	CASSLTRPYEQYF	TRBV7-2	.	TRBJ2-7	.
TGTGCCAGCAGCCTGTGGCAAACTAATGAAAAACTGTTTTTT	CASSLWQTNEKLFF	TRBV5-8	.	TRBJ1-4	.
TGTGCCAGCATTCCCCCGGGCGGACACGAGGGCTACACCTTC	CASIPPGGHEGYTF	TRBV6-5	.	TRBJ1-2	.
TGTGCCAGTAGTATAGCCCGCGCCGATTACGAGCAGTACTTC	CASSIARADYEQYF	TRBV19	.	TRBJ2-7	.
TGCGCCAGCAGTGAGTCACCGACAGCCTACGAGCAGTACTTC	CASSESPTAYEQYF	TRBV10-1	.	TRBJ2-7	.
TGTGCCAGCAGCGCCTGGGGACAGGGATACAATGAGCAGTTCTTC	CASSAWGQGYNEQFF	TRBV9	TRBD1	TRBJ2-1	.
TGTGCCAGCAGCCCACAGGAGGGAAATTCACCCCTCCACTTT	CASSPQEGNSPLHF	TRBV14	.	TRBJ1-6	.
TGTGCCAGCAGTGAGATCATGAGGAACACTGAAGCTTTCTTT	CASSEIMRNTEAFF	TRBV6-1	.	TRBJ1-1	once
TGTGCCAGCAGCCCCCGGGACAGGGGGCGGAAGACTGAAGCTTTCTTT	CASSPRDRGRKTEAFF	TRBV5-4	TRBD1	TRBJ1-1	.
TGTGCCAGCAGCTTGACGTTTAAGCCCGGGGAGCTGTTTTTT	CASSLTFKPGELFF	TRBV5-5	.	TRBJ2-2	.
TGTGCCACCGAGGCGGGGGTGTACAATGAGCAGTTCTTC	CATEAGVYNEQFF	TRBV6-6	TRBD2	TRBJ2-1	.
TGTGCCAGCAGTTTCAGCCGCAGGGGGGCCTACGAGCAGTACTTC	CASSFSRRGAYEQYF	TRBV27	.	TRBJ2-7	.